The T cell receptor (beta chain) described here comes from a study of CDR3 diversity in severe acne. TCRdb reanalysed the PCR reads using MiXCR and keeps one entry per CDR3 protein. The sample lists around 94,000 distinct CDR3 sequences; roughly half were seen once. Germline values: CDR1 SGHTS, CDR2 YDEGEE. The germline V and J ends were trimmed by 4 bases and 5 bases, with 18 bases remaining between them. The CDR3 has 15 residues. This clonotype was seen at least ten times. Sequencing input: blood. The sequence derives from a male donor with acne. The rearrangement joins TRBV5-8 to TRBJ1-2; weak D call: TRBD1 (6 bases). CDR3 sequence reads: CASSLNLDSSYGYTF. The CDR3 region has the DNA TGTGCCAGCAGCCTGAACTTGGACAGCTCTTATGGCTACACCTTC.